This T cell receptor beta chain was identified in a study of OX40 agonist ivuxolimab in advanced cancers. Whole-study context: A male proportion of about 84% was recorded, with mean age approximately 64 years and range roughly 23 to 79. Notes on the study in general: CD4+ and CD8+ blood T cells expanded clonally by week 6 at 0.1 to 3.0 mg/kg. CD8+ T cells averaged more expanded clones than CD4+.

Profiled with immunoSEQ multiplex PCR; TCRdb holds only in-frame clones, not every one. The data hold about 88,000 clones, with 80% to 90% observed a single time. As to this clone: Its antigen is still unknown.

This CDR3 region has 12 residues. V was trimmed by 8 bases and J by 5 bases, leaving 11 bases between them. Germline loops: CDR1 SGHTA, CDR2 FQGNSA. The material sequenced was CD4+ or CD8+ T cells sorted from blood, taken in a trial of the OX40 agonist ivuxolimab. The genes are TRBV7-2 and TRBJ2-3; D call uncertain. This receptor was obtained from an adult with an advanced solid tumor such as melanoma, head and neck, liver or kidney cancer. The CDR3 sequence is CASGLTLDTQYF. DNA of the CDR3: TGTGCCAGCGGCCTTACCCTAGATACGCAGTATTTT.